The 30 T cell receptor beta chains in this list originate from one sample, sequenced in a study of T-cell reconstitution after alpha-beta-depleted transplantation in children. Unique molecular identifiers were incorporated during preparation of the TCRbeta library. Each CDR3 protein gets one entry after TCRdb re-called the PCR reads with MiXCR. The sample lists about 640,000 distinct CDR3 sequences, roughly 15% occurring once. Sample: PBMCs from the stem cell graft donor, taken from the stem cell graft. The receptors originated from a human donor who donated a stem cell graft to a child with acute myeloid leukemia.

This clonotype was seen a handful of times. The chain couples TRBV28 to TRBJ2-1; the match to TRBD2 covers 8 bases. The CDR3 is 15 amino acids. CDR1 is MDHEN and CDR2 is SYDVKM in the germline V gene. With V trimmed by 1 base and J by 5 bases, 4 bases remained unmatched. The CDR3 reads CASSLLAGKHNEQFF. CDR3 DNA: TGTGCCAGCAGTTTATTAGCGGGGAAGCACAATGAGCAGTTCTTC. Full variable domain (missing parts from reference TRBV28 and TRBJ2-1): DVKVTQSSRYLVKRTGEKVFLECVQDMDHENMFWYRQDPGLGLRLIYFSYDVKMKEKGDIPEGYSVSREKKERFSLILESASTNQTSMYLCASSLLAGKHNEQFFGPGTRLTVL.

This clonotype was found a few times. An end of the junction does not agree with germline; a read error may underlie this. This chain joins TRBV6-5 and TRBJ2-5; 7 bases line up with TRBD2. This CDR3 has 15 amino acids. The germline CDR1 and CDR2 sequences are MNHEY and SVGAGI. This CDR3 is CASSDSSGVMETQYF. The CDR3, as DNA: TGTGCCAGCAGTGACTCCAGCGGGGTAATGGAGACCCAGTACTTC.

Ten or more counts support this clonotype. J is TRBJ1-5 and V is TRBV6-5, with 7 bases lining up with TRBD1. J lost 0 bases, V lost 2 bases, and 4 bases had no gene match. This CDR3 comprises 16 residues. Germline CDR1 and CDR2: MNHEY and SVGAGI. In DNA form, the CDR3 reads TGTGCCAGCAGTTACGGAACAGGGGATAGCAATCAGCCCCAGCATTTT. As protein: CASSYGTGDSNQPQHF.

V and J are TRBV7-2 and TRBJ2-7; 9 bases line up with TRBD2. The CDR3 is 18 residues long. In germline, CDR1 is SGHTA, CDR2 FQGNSA. Trimming took 5 bases from V and 6 from J; bases not matched to a gene: 20. The CDR3 reads CASSALGVVSAGGSEQYF. In DNA, the CDR3 is TGTGCCAGCAGCGCCCTCGGGGTGGTTTCAGCGGGGGGTTCCGAGCAGTACTTC.

This clonotype was counted many times. The chain recombines TRBV29-1 with TRBJ2-2, with D uncertain. Trimming left V 3 bases short and J 1 base short, with 6 bases between. From germline, CDR1 is SQVTM and CDR2 ANQGSEA. This CDR3 has 13 residues. CDR3 sequence reads: CSVDLVNTGELFF. Here the CDR3 DNA reads TGCAGCGTTGATTTAGTGAACACCGGGGAGCTGTTTTTT.

This clonotype was observed a few times. For the CDR3, the DNA is TGTGCCAGCAGCTTCGATCTAGCTACGGATACGCAGTATTTT. This translates into CASSFDLATDTQYF. V and J are TRBV7-8 and TRBJ2-3; tentatively, D is TRBD2 (5 bases). Germline values: CDR1 SGHVS, CDR2 FQNEAQ. This CDR3 is built from 14 residues. V dropped 3 bases and J dropped 6 bases, with 13 bases sitting between them.

This chain joins TRBV7-3 and TRBJ2-3; the D call may be TRBD1 or TRBD2 (7 bases each). CDR1 and CDR2 (germline): SGHTA, FQGTGA. The V gene lost 9 bases and the J gene lost 3 bases, with 16 bases spanning the gap. The length of the CDR3 is 14 residues. The CDR3 protein is CASGRGGLTDTQYF. Written as DNA, the CDR3 is TGTGCCAGTGGCAGGGGGGGGCTTACAGATACGCAGTATTTT.

The J gene is TRBJ1-6, the V gene TRBV25-1; D unresolved. This CDR3 has 14 residues. Germline lookup yields CDR1 MGHDK and CDR2 SYGVNS. V was pared by 8 bases and J by 5 bases, with 13 bases between. The CDR3 DNA follows: TGTGCCAGCCAGATGGGGTGGGATAATTCACCCCTCCACTTT. Encoded protein: CASQMGWDNSPLHF.

This clonotype was detected many times. This chain uses TRBV7-2 with TRBJ1-1; no clear D gene. This CDR3 spans 12 amino acids. Looked up from germline, CDR1 is SGHTA and CDR2 is FQGNSA. Between the trimmed V and J ends, which lost 1 base and 7 bases, there was a span of 7 bases. The CDR3 sequence is CASSLELIEAFF. In nucleotides, the CDR3 is TGTGCCAGCAGCTTAGAGTTGATTGAAGCTTTCTTT. The entire variable domain, with the rest obtained from reference TRBV7-2 and TRBJ1-1, is as follows: GAGVSQSPSNKVTEKGKDVELRCDPISGHTALYWYRQSLGQGLEFLIYFQGNSAPDKSGLPSDRFSAERTGGSVSTLTIQRTQQEDSAVYLCASSLELIEAFFGQGTRLTVV.

The genes are TRBV6-2 or TRBV6-3 and TRBJ2-3, with D unresolved. Per germline, CDR1 MNHEY and CDR2 SVGEGT. Trimming cost V 2 bases and J 2 bases, with 8 bases left between them. The CDR3 covers 14 residues. The CDR3 spells CASSYGQYTDTQYF. CDR3 nucleotides: TGTGCCAGCAGTTACGGGCAGTACACAGATACGCAGTATTTT.

This clonotype has at least ten counts. This chain links TRBV9 with TRBJ1-2; the D gene is possibly TRBD1 (5 bases). Germline CDR1 reads SGDLS; CDR2 reads YYNGEE. Deletions cut 3 bases from V and 7 bases from J, with 16 bases between. The CDR3 has 14 residues. The CDR3 nucleotides are TGTGCCAGCAGCGCAGGGCGGGAGATTAGTGGCTACACCTTC. Amino acids: CASSAGREISGYTF.

Many counts were recorded for this clonotype. The rearrangement joins TRBV20-1 to TRBJ2-1, with 10 bases that match TRBD2. Looked up from germline, CDR1 is DFQATT and CDR2 is SNEGSKA (reference sequence). Trimming removed 2 bases from V and 9 bases from J; junction bases left unmatched: 4. This CDR3 comprises 13 residues. The CDR3 here is CSARQRGGSEQFF. The CDR3 nucleotides read TGCAGTGCTAGACAGCGGGGGGGCAGTGAGCAGTTCTTC.

This clonotype was counted ten times or more. This sequence joins TRBV20-1 and TRBJ2-5; a possible D gene is TRBD2 (6 bases). Per germline, CDR1 DFQATT and CDR2 SNEGSKA (reference sequence). The V end lost 3 bases, the J end lost 0 bases, and 8 bases lay between the germline ends. This CDR3 comprises 13 residues. The CDR3: CSARDYHQETQYF. The CDR3 DNA reads as TGCAGTGCTAGGGACTACCACCAAGAGACCCAGTACTTC.

V gene TRBV7-2 combines with J gene TRBJ2-7; the match to TRBD2 covers 9 bases. This CDR3 has 16 amino acids. V shed 1 base, J shed 2 bases, and the junction held 6 bases outside the gene matches. From germline, CDR1 is SGHTA and CDR2 FQGNSA. In nucleotides, the CDR3 is TGTGCCAGCAGCTTAGTAAAGCGGGGGGTAACCTACGAGCAGTACTTC. This translates into CASSLVKRGVTYEQYF.

The table lists this clonotype with a few counts. This chain joins TRBV27 and TRBJ1-2, with 7 nucleotides matching TRBD1. Per germline, CDR1 MNHEY and CDR2 SMNVEV (reference sequence). V dropped 9 bases and J dropped 9; count of bases not matched to a gene: 19. The CDR3 extends over 15 amino acids. The chain's CDR3 is CASTTHLDRAESYTF. CDR3 DNA sequence: TGTGCCAGTACTACACACCTTGACAGGGCAGAAAGCTACACCTTC.

This clonotype came up a few times. V is TRBV6-5 and J is TRBJ1-5; D is undetermined. The V and J ends lost 5 bases and 1 base respectively, with 18 bases between them. CDR1 MNHEY and CDR2 SVGAGI come from the germline V gene. The CDR3 totals 17 residues. The CDR3 DNA follows: TGTGCCAGCAGTCTCTCGCCGGGAGCCCAAAGCAATCAGCCCCAGCATTTT. Translation: CASSLSPGAQSNQPQHF.

This clonotype was counted many times. The genes are TRBV20-1 and TRBJ2-7; 7 nucleotides agree with TRBD1. Per germline, CDR1 DFQATT and CDR2 SNEGSKA (reference sequence). Trimming cost V 6 bases and J 5 bases; bases outside gene matches: 13. There are 14 residues in the CDR3. Written as DNA, the CDR3 is TGCAGTGCCAGACCAGACAGGGACGACCACGAGCAGTACTTC. Translated, it gives CSARPDRDDHEQYF.

This clonotype was recorded many times. In DNA, the CDR3 is TGCAGCGTTGCCGGGACAGGGGATCGAGGCTACACCTTC. Protein product: CSVAGTGDRGYTF. The chain is built from TRBV29-1 and TRBJ1-2, with 10 bases matching TRBD1. CDR1 is SQVTM, CDR2 ANQGSEA, per germline. This CDR3 region has 13 residues. V shed 4 bases, J shed 8 bases, and the junction held 7 bases outside the gene matches.

This clonotype was detected ten times or more. The chain employs TRBV29-1 and TRBJ1-5; weak D call: TRBD1 (5 bases). CDR1 and CDR2 from the germline V gene are SQVTM and ANQGSEA. The CDR3 length is 13 residues. Trimming removed 6 bases at V and 8 bases at J, with 17 bases between. The CDR3 coding sequence is TGCAGCGTAAGACTCTCCCAAGGGGAGCCCCAGCATTTT. Amino acids: CSVRLSQGEPQHF.

In regard to this clonotype: A much larger clone lies a single base off, so this may be a read error. The chain recombines TRBV12-3 or TRBV12-4 with TRBJ2-5; TRBD2 aligns across 9 bases. The V and J ends lost 11 bases and 5 bases, in that order; junction bases with no gene match: 15. There are 15 residues in the CDR3. For the CDR3, the DNA is TGTGCCGGCACCCTTGGTGCGGGGGGGCTTGAGACCCAGTACTTC. This codes for CAGTLGAGGLETQYF.

This clonotype was counted at least ten times. The chain has TRBV7-2 and TRBJ1-4; TRBD1 matches 8 bases. Germline-derived CDR1 and CDR2 are SGHTA and FQGNSA. Germline trimming cut 4 bases from V and 12 bases from J; bases unmatched to any gene: 10. The CDR3 runs to 14 residues. The CDR3 is CASSSRRQGTELFF. CDR3 sequence (DNA): TGTGCCAGCAGCTCTCGCAGACAGGGGACGGAACTGTTTTTT.

This clonotype was detected ten times or more. The rearrangement joins TRBV29-1 to TRBJ2-7; D gene uncertain. The ends were cut back, 6 bases at V and 3 bases at J, with 15 bases in the middle. The CDR3 has 13 amino acids. Germline CDR1 and CDR2: SQVTM and ANQGSEA. Here the CDR3 reads CSVQGQARYEQYF. The CDR3 DNA reads as TGCAGCGTCCAAGGCCAGGCCCGCTACGAGCAGTACTTC.

This clonotype was counted many times. J is TRBJ2-2 and V is TRBV20-1, with 7 bases lining up with TRBD1. The germline V gene encodes CDR1 DFQATT and CDR2 SNEGSKA (reference sequence). This CDR3 contains 18 residues. Trimming removed 6 bases from V and 0 bases from J; junction bases left unmatched: 16. For the CDR3, the DNA is TGCAGTGCCCCTGACCGAAGAGGGGGCTACGCGAACACCGGGGAGCTGTTTTTT. Its translation is CSAPDRRGGYANTGELFF.

This clonotype was counted many times. The chain combines TRBV20-1 with TRBJ1-4; 7 positions agree with TRBD1. Germline CDR1 reads DFQATT; CDR2 reads SNEGSKA (reference sequence). This CDR3 comprises 15 residues. V lost 0 bases and J lost 5; bases outside the gene matches: 6. The CDR3 coding sequence is TGCAGTGCTAGAGATCGGGGACAGCTCAATGAAAAACTGTTTTTT. It is translated as CSARDRGQLNEKLFF.

The sample holds many counts of this clonotype. V gene TRBV12-3 or TRBV12-4 combines with J gene TRBJ1-1; tentative D call: TRBD1 (6 bases). Trimming took 4 bases from V and 4 from J, leaving 16 bases between them. The CDR3 totals 15 residues. The CDR3, as DNA: TGTGCCAGCAGTTGGGGGGCGGGAAGTGGCACTGAAGCTTTCTTT. Amino acid sequence: CASSWGAGSGTEAFF.

The sample holds a few counts of this clonotype. The chain employs TRBV12-3 or TRBV12-4 and TRBJ2-1; 7 nucleotides match TRBD2. The CDR3 runs 16 residues. J lost 7 bases, V lost 7 bases, and 16 bases had no gene match. The CDR3 sequence is CASIKGGRALGNEQFF. CDR3 in DNA: TGTGCCAGCATCAAGGGAGGGAGGGCCCTCGGAAATGAGCAGTTCTTC.

This clonotype was observed a few times. The rearrangement uses TRBV21-1 and TRBJ2-7. TRBV21-1 is deemed a pseudogene. CDR3 length: 12 amino acids. CDR3 in DNA: TGTGCCAGCAGCAAGACTTCCGACGAGCAGTACGTC. Translation: CASSKTSDEQYV.

The sample holds many counts of this clonotype. This chain links TRBV20-1 with TRBJ2-1, with 8 bases identical to TRBD2. Germline V gene data show CDR1 as DFQATT and CDR2 as SNEGSKA (reference sequence). The CDR3 totals 12 residues. CDR3 region: CSTSGSYNEQFF. The CDR3 region has the DNA TGCAGCACTAGCGGCTCCTACAATGAGCAGTTCTTC.

This clonotype was detected ten times or more. The chain couples TRBV4-3 to TRBJ2-7; D remains ambiguous. The germline CDR1 and CDR2 sequences are LGHNA and YSLEER. The CDR3 spans 14 residues. Trimming pared 3 bases from V and 2 bases from J, leaving 11 bases between. The CDR3 DNA reads as TGCGCCAGCAGCCAGGGCAGAAATACCTACGAGCAGTACTTC. Translation: CASSQGRNTYEQYF.

CDR3 in amino acids: CASSVIGGPDTQYF. CDR3 DNA: TGCGCCAGCAGTGTAATAGGGGGGCCAGATACGCAGTATTTT. The chain couples TRBV10-2 to TRBJ2-3; D assignment may be TRBD1 or TRBD2 (6 bases each). The V end was cut by 4 bases, the J end by 4 bases, with 12 bases between. Germline CDR1 WSHSY, CDR2 SAAADI. This CDR3 has 14 amino acids.